These 4 T cell receptor beta chains were sequenced from one sample in a study of blood T cell repertoires in COVID-19. Assay: immunoSEQ multiplex PCR; the TCRdb copy retains only in-frame clones and omits some. The data hold a few hundred thousand clones, with 80% to 90% observed a single time. Sequencing was performed on PBMCs or T cells enriched from blood (not recorded which). The receptor set was obtained from a woman in her thirties or forties with acute COVID-19.

The chain links TRBV28 to TRBJ2-1, with D hard to call. Trimming took off 2 bases at V and 6 bases at J, with 11 bases between the two ends. The CDR3 runs 14 residues. Germline V gene lookup returns CDR1 MDHEN and CDR2 SYDVKM. The CDR3 spells CASSLPPPVNEQFF. The DNA of the CDR3 is TGTGCCAGCAGTTTACCCCCCCCCGTCAATGAGCAGTTCTTC.

The CDR3 region has the DNA TGTGCCAGCAGCTTTATAGACTCGTTCTACGAGCAGTACTTC. Amino acids: CASSFIDSFYEQYF. This chain joins TRBV7-9 and TRBJ2-7; D uncertain. Germline V gene lookup returns CDR1 SEHNR and CDR2 FQNEAQ (reference sequence). The CDR3 has 14 amino acids. V lost 3 bases, J lost 3 bases, and 12 bases lay in between.

This chain links TRBV2 with TRBJ2-1; the D gene is possibly TRBD2 (6 bases). The germline V gene has CDR1 SNHLY and CDR2 FYNNEI. The CDR3 sequence is 14 residues long. The V end was cut by 3 bases, the J end by 6 bases, with 12 bases between. The CDR3 protein is CASSEGGIGNEQFF. As DNA, the CDR3 is TGTGCCAGCAGTGAGGGCGGGATCGGCAATGAGCAGTTCTTC.

This chain uses TRBV5-6 with TRBJ2-1; TRBD2 agrees at 11 bases. The CDR3 extends over 15 amino acids. The germline V gene has CDR1 SGHDT and CDR2 YYEEEE. The J segment lost 9 bases and the V segment lost 5 bases, leaving 10 bases of the junction unmatched. CDR3 protein: CASSLTSGSFSEQFF. The CDR3, as DNA: TGTGCCAGCAGTTTAACTAGCGGGAGTTTCAGTGAGCAGTTCTTC. Complete variable domain (other parts from reference TRBV5-6 and TRBJ2-1): DAGVTQSPTHLIKTRGQQVTLRCSPKSGHDTVSWYQQALGQGPQFIFQYYEEEERQRGNFPDRFSGHQFPNYSSELNVNALLLGDSALYLCASSLTSGSFSEQFFGPGTRLTVL.